Listed below are T cell receptor beta chains from one sample, sequenced in a study of T cell responses to AZD1222 COVID-19 vaccine. Sequencing was performed with immunoSEQ multiplex PCR; in TCRdb, only in-frame clones are kept and a portion is missing. The repertoire holds roughly 150,000 clones, with around 92% as singletons. The input for sequencing was peripheral blood, taken on day 0 of AZD1222 vaccination. The source is an adult in good health. CDR3s include the opening cysteine and the closing phenylalanine or tryptophan. Fields, in order: CDR3 protein, CDR3 DNA, clone size, V gene, D gene, J gene. A D gene is named only where the DNA matches it firmly. The listing skips clone size in some rows; elsewhere it reads once, few, many or a size class.

cdr3_aa: CASSEGLTGELFF; cdr3_nt: TGTGCCAGCAGTGAAGGGTTGACCGGGGAGCTGTTTTTT; clone_size: .; v_call: TRBV12-3/TRBV12-4; d_call: .; j_call: TRBJ2-2
cdr3_aa: CASSQQELTSGYVNEQFF; cdr3_nt: TGTGCCAGCAGTCAACAAGAGCTGACTAGCGGGTATGTGAATGAGCAGTTCTTC; clone_size: .; v_call: TRBV6-2/TRBV6-3; d_call: TRBD2; j_call: TRBJ2-1
cdr3_aa: CASSLGEGTEAFF; cdr3_nt: TGTGCCAGCAGTTTAGGGGAGGGGACTGAAGCTTTCTTT; clone_size: .; v_call: TRBV27; d_call: .; j_call: TRBJ1-1
cdr3_aa: CASKLQGVGGELFF; cdr3_nt: TGTGCCAGTAAACTGCAGGGGGTTGGCGGGGAGCTGTTTTTT; clone_size: .; v_call: TRBV19; d_call: TRBD1; j_call: TRBJ2-2
cdr3_aa: CASSGQGSYGYTF; cdr3_nt: TGCGCCAGCAGTGGACAGGGAAGCTATGGCTACACCTTC; clone_size: .; v_call: TRBV10-1; d_call: TRBD1; j_call: TRBJ1-2
cdr3_aa: CASSAQGSEQYF; cdr3_nt: TGCGCCAGCAGTGCACAGGGCAGCGAGCAGTACTTC; clone_size: .; v_call: TRBV10-1; d_call: .; j_call: TRBJ2-7
cdr3_aa: CASSLSTDTQYF; cdr3_nt: TGTGCCAGCAGCTTAAGCACAGATACGCAGTATTTT; clone_size: .; v_call: TRBV11-2; d_call: .; j_call: TRBJ2-3
cdr3_aa: CASSPIAGGTDTQYF; cdr3_nt: TGTGCCAGCAGCCCTATAGCGGGAGGCACAGATACGCAGTATTTT; clone_size: .; v_call: TRBV5-6; d_call: TRBD2; j_call: TRBJ2-3
cdr3_aa: CASSYGSGGTYEQYF; cdr3_nt: TGTGCCAGCAGTTACGGGAGCGGGGGCACCTACGAGCAGTACTTC; clone_size: few; v_call: TRBV6-5; d_call: TRBD2; j_call: TRBJ2-7
cdr3_aa: CASSSGTGVRGNQPQHF; cdr3_nt: TGTGCCAGCTCATCTGGGACAGGGGTCCGCGGCAATCAGCCCCAGCATTTT; clone_size: once; v_call: TRBV18; d_call: TRBD1; j_call: TRBJ1-5
cdr3_aa: CASGEGLNTGELFF; cdr3_nt: TGTGCTAGTGGTGAGGGGCTAAACACCGGGGAGCTGTTTTTT; clone_size: .; v_call: TRBV12-5; d_call: .; j_call: TRBJ2-2
cdr3_aa: CASSPGRNEQFF; cdr3_nt: TGTGCCAGCTCACCCGGTCGCAATGAGCAGTTCTTC; clone_size: .; v_call: TRBV18; d_call: .; j_call: TRBJ2-1
cdr3_aa: CASSVGTTYEQYF; cdr3_nt: TGTGCCAGCAGTGTCGGGACAACCTACGAGCAGTACTTC; clone_size: .; v_call: TRBV12-3/TRBV12-4; d_call: .; j_call: TRBJ2-7
cdr3_aa: CASSFGSPLHF; cdr3_nt: TGTGCCAGCAGTTTCGGATCACCCCTCCACTTT; clone_size: .; v_call: TRBV6-2/TRBV6-3; d_call: .; j_call: TRBJ1-6
cdr3_aa: CASSYGNMNTEAFF; cdr3_nt: TGTGCCAGCAGCTATGGAAACATGAACACTGAAGCTTTCTTT; clone_size: once; v_call: TRBV6-6; d_call: .; j_call: TRBJ1-1
cdr3_aa: CASIPRDSTDTQYF; cdr3_nt: TGTGCCAGCATTCCCCGGGACAGCACAGATACGCAGTATTTT; clone_size: .; v_call: TRBV27; d_call: .; j_call: TRBJ2-3
cdr3_aa: CASSFIGGNQPQHF; cdr3_nt: TGTGCCAGCAGTTTCATTGGGGGCAATCAGCCCCAGCATTTT; clone_size: .; v_call: TRBV28; d_call: .; j_call: TRBJ1-5
cdr3_aa: CASEGPPTDGDGTEAFF; cdr3_nt: TGTGCCAGCGAAGGGCCGCCTACCGACGGGGACGGCACTGAAGCTTTCTTT; clone_size: .; v_call: TRBV19; d_call: .; j_call: TRBJ1-1
cdr3_aa: CATGGFPYEQYF; cdr3_nt: TGTGCCACAGGGGGCTTCCCATACGAGCAGTACTTC; clone_size: .; v_call: TRBV28; d_call: TRBD1; j_call: TRBJ2-7
cdr3_aa: CAWGHREAQPQHF; cdr3_nt: TGTGCCTGGGGTCACAGGGAGGCTCAGCCCCAGCATTTT; clone_size: .; v_call: TRBV30; d_call: .; j_call: TRBJ1-5
cdr3_aa: CASSLYDYTDTQYF; cdr3_nt: TGTGCCAGCAGCTTATATGACTACACAGATACGCAGTATTTT; clone_size: .; v_call: TRBV7-8; d_call: .; j_call: TRBJ2-3
cdr3_aa: CASSLVTSGSYEQYF; cdr3_nt: TGCGCCAGCAGCTTGGTCACTAGCGGATCCTACGAGCAGTACTTC; clone_size: .; v_call: TRBV5-1; d_call: TRBD2; j_call: TRBJ2-7
cdr3_aa: CASRRGQRGEGYTF; cdr3_nt: TGTGCCAGCAGAAGAGGACAGAGGGGTGAGGGCTACACCTTC; clone_size: once; v_call: TRBV2; d_call: .; j_call: TRBJ1-2
cdr3_aa: CASSPGQGDSPLHF; cdr3_nt: TGTGCCAGCAGCCCCGGACAGGGGGATTCACCCCTCCACTTT; clone_size: .; v_call: TRBV3-1/TRBV3-2; d_call: TRBD1; j_call: TRBJ1-6
cdr3_aa: CASSQVGRHYEQYF; cdr3_nt: TGCGCCAGCAGCCAAGTAGGCAGGCACTACGAGCAGTACTTC; clone_size: .; v_call: TRBV4-1; d_call: .; j_call: TRBJ2-7
cdr3_aa: CASSPDRGGLPEAFF; cdr3_nt: TGTGCCAGCAGCCCTGACAGGGGAGGATTACCTGAAGCTTTCTTT; clone_size: .; v_call: TRBV3-1/TRBV3-2; d_call: TRBD1; j_call: TRBJ1-1
cdr3_aa: CASTGTVRYGYTF; cdr3_nt: TGTGCCAGCACAGGGACGGTTCGGTATGGCTACACCTTC; clone_size: .; v_call: TRBV2; d_call: .; j_call: TRBJ1-2
cdr3_aa: CASSPDGNEKLFF; cdr3_nt: TGTGCCAGCTCACCAGATGGTAATGAAAAACTGTTTTTT; clone_size: .; v_call: TRBV18; d_call: .; j_call: TRBJ1-4
cdr3_aa: CASSYRLAGDFSTDTQYF; cdr3_nt: TGTGCCAGCAGTTACAGGCTAGCGGGAGACTTTAGCACAGATACGCAGTATTTT; clone_size: .; v_call: TRBV6-2/TRBV6-3; d_call: TRBD2; j_call: TRBJ2-3
cdr3_aa: CASSVGTGTMTPLHF; cdr3_nt: TGTGCCAGTAGTGTCGGGACAGGGACTATGACACCCCTCCACTTT; clone_size: .; v_call: TRBV19; d_call: TRBD1; j_call: TRBJ1-6
cdr3_aa: CASSTSTGDPFNEQFF; cdr3_nt: TGTGCCAGTAGTACCTCGACAGGGGATCCCTTCAATGAGCAGTTCTTC; clone_size: .; v_call: TRBV19; d_call: TRBD1; j_call: TRBJ2-1
cdr3_aa: CASSLGGLGSYEQYF; cdr3_nt: TGTGCCAGCAGTTTAGGGGGATTGGGCTCCTACGAGCAGTACTTC; clone_size: .; v_call: TRBV28; d_call: .; j_call: TRBJ2-7
cdr3_aa: CASSSAEQETQYF; cdr3_nt: TGTGCCAGCAGTAGCGCGGAACAAGAGACCCAGTACTTC; clone_size: .; v_call: TRBV6-5; d_call: .; j_call: TRBJ2-5
cdr3_aa: CASSVGTPADTEAFF; cdr3_nt: TGTGCCAGCAGCGTAGGGACACCGGCGGACACTGAAGCTTTCTTT; clone_size: .; v_call: TRBV5-4; d_call: .; j_call: TRBJ1-1
cdr3_aa: CASSVAGGGEAFF; cdr3_nt: TGTGCCAGCAGCGTAGCAGGGGGCGGTGAAGCTTTCTTT; clone_size: once; v_call: TRBV9; d_call: TRBD1; j_call: TRBJ1-1
cdr3_aa: CASSWPEYNQPQHF; cdr3_nt: TGCGCCAGCAGCTGGCCAGAATACAATCAGCCCCAGCATTTT; clone_size: .; v_call: TRBV5-1; d_call: .; j_call: TRBJ1-5
cdr3_aa: CASSLGTPTDTQYF; cdr3_nt: TGTGCCAGCAGCCTGGGGACACCAACAGATACGCAGTATTTT; clone_size: .; v_call: TRBV5-6; d_call: .; j_call: TRBJ2-3
cdr3_aa: CASSPLTENTDTQYF; cdr3_nt: TGTGCCAGCAGTCCTCTTACCGAAAACACAGATACGCAGTATTTT; clone_size: .; v_call: TRBV2; d_call: .; j_call: TRBJ2-3
cdr3_aa: CASSLSFGQRAEAFF; cdr3_nt: TGTGCCAGCAGTTTATCGTTCGGACAGAGGGCTGAAGCTTTCTTT; clone_size: .; v_call: TRBV27; d_call: .; j_call: TRBJ1-1
cdr3_aa: CASKAVGARDSVAFF; cdr3_nt: TGTGCCAGTAAAGCGGTTGGGGCACGAGACTCTGTAGCTTTCTTT; clone_size: .; v_call: TRBV19; d_call: .; j_call: TRBJ1-1
cdr3_aa: CASSLSAAGEGYTQYF; cdr3_nt: TGCGCCAGCAGCCTCTCCGCTGCGGGAGAGGGCTATACGCAGTATTTT; clone_size: .; v_call: TRBV4-3; d_call: TRBD2; j_call: TRBJ2-3
cdr3_aa: CASRPGGASGNTIYF; cdr3_nt: TGTGCCAGCAGACCGGGGGGGGCCTCTGGAAACACCATATATTTT; clone_size: once; v_call: TRBV7-6; d_call: .; j_call: TRBJ1-3
cdr3_aa: CASSSGRLAEGERDTQYF; cdr3_nt: TGTGCCAGCAGCTCAGGGCGACTAGCGGAGGGTGAAAGGGATACGCAGTATTTT; clone_size: .; v_call: TRBV7-2; d_call: TRBD2; j_call: TRBJ2-3
cdr3_aa: CASSLGPTNEKLFF; cdr3_nt: TGTGCCAGCAGCTTAGGCCCCACTAATGAAAAACTGTTTTTT; clone_size: .; v_call: TRBV7-2; d_call: .; j_call: TRBJ1-4
cdr3_aa: CAIRGLAGASQGEQFF; cdr3_nt: TGTGCCATCAGGGGACTAGCGGGGGCATCCCAGGGTGAGCAGTTCTTC; clone_size: .; v_call: TRBV10-3; d_call: TRBD2; j_call: TRBJ2-1
cdr3_aa: CASSPLGRYTEAFF; cdr3_nt: TGTGCCAGCAGCCCCCTGGGACGGTACACTGAAGCTTTCTTT; clone_size: .; v_call: TRBV3-1/TRBV3-2; d_call: .; j_call: TRBJ1-1
cdr3_aa: CASSGLGQGVGGYTF; cdr3_nt: TGTGCCAGCAGTGGGCTAGGACAGGGGGTCGGTGGCTACACCTTC; clone_size: .; v_call: TRBV2; d_call: TRBD1; j_call: TRBJ1-2
cdr3_aa: CASSPFLQANYGYTF; cdr3_nt: TGTGCCAGTAGCCCCTTCTTACAGGCTAACTATGGCTACACCTTC; clone_size: .; v_call: TRBV19; d_call: .; j_call: TRBJ1-2
cdr3_aa: CASSSGNTIYF; cdr3_nt: TGTGCCAGCAGTTCTGGAAACACCATATATTTT; clone_size: once; v_call: TRBV27; d_call: .; j_call: TRBJ1-3
cdr3_aa: CPTTKTGAPAIHEQFF; cdr3_nt: TGTCCCACAACCAAAACGGGGGCCCCGGCGATCCATGAGCAGTTCTTC; clone_size: .; v_call: TRBV14; d_call: .; j_call: TRBJ2-1
cdr3_aa: CASSSPGGLAVTDTQYF; cdr3_nt: TGTGCCAGCAGCAGCCCGGGGGGGCTAGCGGTCACAGATACGCAGTATTTT; clone_size: .; v_call: TRBV6-2/TRBV6-3; d_call: TRBD2; j_call: TRBJ2-3
cdr3_aa: CAIKETGSEKLFF; cdr3_nt: TGTGCCATCAAGGAGACAGGGTCTGAAAAACTGTTTTTT; clone_size: .; v_call: TRBV10-3; d_call: TRBD1; j_call: TRBJ1-4
cdr3_aa: CASSVGRGSNQPQHF; cdr3_nt: TGTGCCAGCAGCGTAGGGAGGGGGAGCAATCAGCCCCAGCATTTT; clone_size: .; v_call: TRBV9; d_call: .; j_call: TRBJ1-5